The rows below give T cell receptor beta chains drawn from one sample of a study of blood T cells in healthy people across ages. TCRdb itself ran the 5' RACE reads through MiXCR, one entry per CDR3 protein. This sample carries roughly 1,700,000 distinct CDR3 sequences, 28% of them seen once, and the ten largest clones take 6.5% to 8.5%. Sequenced: blood. These receptors were collected from a woman aged 25 to 39 in good health. The CDR3 runs from the conserved cysteine through the conserved F or W. The D gene is left open where the match is weak. The size entry is marked missing in some rows and otherwise reads once, few, many or a size class.

abundance,j_gene,d_gene,v_gene,CDR3nt,CDR3aa
many,TRBJ2-7,TRBD1,TRBV7-9,TGTGCCAGCAGCTTGGCGGGACAGGGGCCCTACGAGCAGTACTTC,CASSLAGQGPYEQYF
many,TRBJ2-1,-,TRBV4-1,TGCGCCAGCAGCCAGGCCTGGGGGCTAGCCCGCAATGAGCAGTTCTTC,CASSQAWGLARNEQFF
-,TRBJ2-2,TRBD1,TRBV7-9,TGTGCCAGCAGCCAAAGGACAGGGAACACCGGGGAGCTGTTTTTT,CASSQRTGNTGELFF
-,TRBJ2-1,TRBD2,TRBV7-8,TGTGCCAGCAGCTTAGCGGTGCGGGAGGGCCCCGATGAGCAGTTCTTC,CASSLAVREGPDEQFF
few,TRBJ2-3,-,TRBV2,TGTGCCAGCAGAGACTTAACCCTTAGCACAGATACGCAGTATTTT,CASRDLTLSTDTQYF
-,TRBJ2-1,TRBD2,TRBV4-3,TGCGCCAGCAGCCGAGAATGGCTAGCGGCGGATAATGAGCAGTTCTTC,CASSREWLAADNEQFF
-,TRBJ1-6,-,TRBV4-3,TGCGCCAGCAGCCATGCAGGGTCACCCCTCCACTTT,CASSHAGSPLHF
-,TRBJ2-2,-,TRBV20-1,TGCAGTGCTAGCAAGGACAGACTTGACGGGGAGCTGTTTTTT,CSASKDRLDGELFF
-,TRBJ2-7,-,TRBV6-6,TGTGCCAGCACCACCGACCTTCGCTACGAGCAGTACTTC,CASTTDLRYEQYF
few,TRBJ2-7,TRBD2,TRBV30,TGTGCCTGGAGTGTCGGGGGGGTATCCTACGAGCAGTACTTC,CAWSVGGVSYEQYF
-,TRBJ2-5,-,TRBV9,TGTGCCAGCAGTTCTAGGCCTTACGGGGACGGGACCCAGTACTTC,CASSSRPYGDGTQYF
many,TRBJ2-3,-,TRBV5-1,TGTGCCAGCAGGTCCAGCACAGATACGCAGTATTTT,CASRSSTDTQYF
-,TRBJ2-7,-,TRBV30,TGTGCCTGCGGGGTTACCTACGAGCAGTACTTC,CACGVTYEQYF
-,TRBJ2-3,-,TRBV2,TGTGCCAGCAGTCTGCAACGCCGGGGGGATACGCAGTATTTT,CASSLQRRGDTQYF
-,TRBJ1-1,-,TRBV30,TGTGCCTGGAGTCTAAGCGGGGGCACTGAAGCTTTCTTT,CAWSLSGGTEAFF
few,TRBJ2-7,TRBD2,TRBV2,TGTGCCAGCAGCGCCGGACTAGAATCCTACAATGAGCAGTACTTC,CASSAGLESYNEQYF
few,TRBJ2-7,TRBD2,TRBV11-2,TGTGCCAGCAGCGAACGCCGGACCGGGACTAGGAGGTCCTACGAGCAGTACTTC,CASSERRTGTRRSYEQYF
few,TRBJ2-5,-,TRBV28,TGTGCCAGCACCCCATTCGCCCTCCCCGGGGAGACCCAGTACTTC,CASTPFALPGETQYF
many,TRBJ2-1,TRBD1,TRBV29-1,TGCAGCGTTGAGAGGGACAGGGGGCTAAGAAATGAGCAGTTCTTC,CSVERDRGLRNEQFF
few,TRBJ1-1,-,TRBV13,TGTGCCAGCAGCTTATCATTAACAGGGACTGAAGCTTTCTTT,CASSLSLTGTEAFF